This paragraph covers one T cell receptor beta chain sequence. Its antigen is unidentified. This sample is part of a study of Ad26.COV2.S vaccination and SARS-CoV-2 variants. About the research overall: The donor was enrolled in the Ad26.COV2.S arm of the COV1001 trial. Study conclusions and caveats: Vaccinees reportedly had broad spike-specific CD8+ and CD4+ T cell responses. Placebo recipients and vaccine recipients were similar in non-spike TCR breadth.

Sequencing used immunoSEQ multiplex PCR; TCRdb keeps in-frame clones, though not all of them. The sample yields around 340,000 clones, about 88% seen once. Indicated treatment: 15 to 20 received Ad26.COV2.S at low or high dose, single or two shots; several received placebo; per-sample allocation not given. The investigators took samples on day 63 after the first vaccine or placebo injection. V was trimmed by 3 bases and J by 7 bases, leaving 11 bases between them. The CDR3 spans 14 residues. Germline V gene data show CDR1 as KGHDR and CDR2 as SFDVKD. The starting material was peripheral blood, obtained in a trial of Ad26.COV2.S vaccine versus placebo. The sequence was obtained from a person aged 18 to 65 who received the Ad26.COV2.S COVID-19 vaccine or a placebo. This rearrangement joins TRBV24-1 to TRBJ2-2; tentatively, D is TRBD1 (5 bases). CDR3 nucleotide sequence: TGTGCCACCAGTGATCAGGGCCCCTTCGGGGAGCTGTTTTTT. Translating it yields CATSDQGPFGELFF.